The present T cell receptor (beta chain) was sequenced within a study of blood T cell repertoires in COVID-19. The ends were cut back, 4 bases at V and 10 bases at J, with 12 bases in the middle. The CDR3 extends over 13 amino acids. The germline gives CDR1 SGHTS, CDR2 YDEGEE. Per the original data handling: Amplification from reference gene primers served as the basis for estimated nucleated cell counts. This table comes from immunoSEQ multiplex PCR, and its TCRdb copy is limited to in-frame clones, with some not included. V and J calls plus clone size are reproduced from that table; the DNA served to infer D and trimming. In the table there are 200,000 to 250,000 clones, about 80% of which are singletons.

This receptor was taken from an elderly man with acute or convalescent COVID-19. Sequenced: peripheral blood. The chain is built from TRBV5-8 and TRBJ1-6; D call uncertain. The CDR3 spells CASSLGPSSPLHF. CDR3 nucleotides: TGTGCCAGCAGCCTGGGCCCAAGCTCACCCCTCCACTTT.